Shown below are 17 T cell receptor beta chains from a single sample sequenced in a study of CD8+ T cells in alopecia areata. cDNA reverse transcribed from extracted RNA served as the sequencing template. Profiling relied on immunoSEQ multiplex PCR, and the TCRdb table lists in-frame clones only, not all of them. The top ten hold over 1% of the sample, which has 150,000 to 200,000 clones, approximately 57% seen once. As for treatment: oral pan-JAK inhibitor, 5-10 mg twice daily. This sample comprised CD4+ T cells sorted from blood, obtained at week 24, from a patient treated with tofacitinib. The receptor source for this set is a human donor with alopecia areata.

The V and J genes are TRBV29-1 and TRBJ1-2; no firm D call. This CDR3 has 12 amino acids. Trimming shortened V by 4 bases and J by 6 bases, and 12 bases separated the two germline ends. Germline V CDR1 and CDR2: SQVTM, ANQGSEA. The CDR3 sequence: CSVGGGNHGYTF. CDR3 sequence (DNA): TGCAGCGTTGGGGGAGGGAACCATGGCTACACCTTC.

The rearrangement joins TRBV2 to TRBJ2-2; 7 nucleotides line up with TRBD1. The trim removed 6 bases at V and 5 bases at J, leaving 6 bases unmatched. Germline V gene data show CDR1 as SNHLY and CDR2 as FYNNEI. The CDR3 loop spans 14 amino acids. CDR3 amino acids: CASSDDRDTGELFF. Written as DNA, the CDR3 is TGTGCCAGCAGCGATGACAGGGATACCGGGGAGCTGTTTTTT. The entire variable domain, with the rest obtained from reference TRBV2 and TRBJ2-2, is as follows: EPEVTQTPSHQVTQMGQEVILRCVPISNHLYFYWYRQILGQKVEFLVSFYNNEISEKSEIFDDQFSVERPDGSNFTLKIRSTKLEDSAMYFCASSDDRDTGELFFGEGSRLTVL.

CDR3 in amino acids: CAWSVGLYQGRAEQYF. The CDR3 DNA sequence: TGTGCCTGGAGTGTAGGGTTGTATCAGGGACGAGCGGAGCAGTACTTC. V usage is TRBV30 and J usage is TRBJ2-7; D possibly matches TRBD1 or TRBD2 (5 bases each). The germline V and J ends were trimmed by 0 bases and 7 bases, with 22 bases remaining between them. Per germline, CDR1 GTSNPN and CDR2 SVGIG (reference sequence). The CDR3 covers 16 residues.

The chain couples TRBV13 to TRBJ2-7; TRBD2 matches 12 bases. V shed 4 bases and J 2 bases; nucleotides not matched to a gene: 3. CDR1 and CDR2 from the germline V gene are PRHDT and FYEKMQ (reference sequence). The CDR3 spans 15 residues. The CDR3 nucleotides read TGTGCCAGCAGCTCCCTAGCGGGGGGGACCTACGAGCAGTACTTC. Protein product: CASSSLAGGTYEQYF.

A few counts support this clone. The CDR3 sequence: CASTQDSSNYGYTF. DNA of the CDR3: TGTGCCAGCACTCAGGACAGTTCCAACTATGGCTACACCTTC. This chain joins TRBV9 and TRBJ1-2, with a possible D match to TRBD1 (6 bases). The CDR3 runs 14 residues. The V end lost 6 bases, the J end lost 2 bases, and 14 bases lay between the germline ends. Germline V CDR1 and CDR2: SGDLS, YYNGEE.

This clone came up a few times. This rearrangement joins TRBV7-9 to TRBJ1-4; 9 bases are a match to TRBD1. Per germline, CDR1 SEHNR and CDR2 FQNEAQ (reference sequence). V was pared by 10 bases and J by 8 bases, with 11 bases of the junction left unmatched. The CDR3 length is 14 residues. CDR3 sequence (DNA): TGTGCCACCTCGACATACAGGGGGCGAGAAAAACTGTTTTTT. Translating gives CATSTYRGREKLFF.

The rearrangement joins TRBV2 to TRBJ2-5; TRBD2 is a possible D gene (7 bases). The V gene lost 6 bases and the J gene lost 5 bases, with 16 bases spanning the gap. CDR3 size: 14 residues. Germline CDR1 SNHLY, CDR2 FYNNEI. CDR3 amino acids: CASRTPGRGETQYF. CDR3 sequence (DNA): TGTGCCAGCAGGACCCCTGGGAGGGGGGAGACCCAGTACTTC.

The genes are TRBV7-9 and TRBJ2-3; 9 bases agree with TRBD1. With 5 bases clipped from V and 4 bases from J, the junction kept 4 bases outside the gene matches. CDR3 size: 14 residues. The germline gives CDR1 SEHNR, CDR2 FQNEAQ (reference sequence). The CDR3 loop reads CASSKGQGADTQYF. The CDR3 bases are TGTGCCAGCAGCAAGGGACAGGGCGCAGATACGCAGTATTTT.

The rearrangement joins TRBV10-2 to TRBJ2-7; D is perhaps TRBD2 (6 bases). Deletions cut 4 bases from V and 9 bases from J, with 16 bases between. CDR1 is WSHSY, CDR2 SAAADI, per germline. The CDR3 covers 13 residues. The CDR3 DNA reads TGCGCCAGCAGTGGAGTACAGCCCGGGGGGCAGTACTTC. The encoded protein is CASSGVQPGGQYF.

This clone has more than one count but fewer than ten. This chain uses TRBV29-1 with TRBJ2-7, with a possible D match to TRBD2 (5 bases). Germline lookup yields CDR1 SQVTM and CDR2 ANQGSEA. Trimming removed 8 bases at V and 3 bases at J, with 14 bases between. The CDR3 is 12 residues long. CDR3 in amino acids: CSFAEGSYEQYF. CDR3 coding DNA: TGCAGCTTTGCTGAAGGGAGCTACGAGCAGTACTTC.

The chain combines TRBV7-2 with TRBJ1-4, with 9 nucleotides matching TRBD1. J gave up 8 bases and V 3 bases, and 4 bases lay outside the gene matches. The CDR3 loop spans 14 amino acids. Germline V CDR1 and CDR2: SGHTA, FQGNSA. The CDR3 spells CASSFDRGNEKLFF. The CDR3 coding sequence is TGTGCCAGCAGCTTTGACAGGGGGAACGAAAAACTGTTTTTT.

J is TRBJ2-6 and V is TRBV6-5; D unclear. The CDR3 consists of 15 residues. V dropped 4 bases and J dropped 1 base, with 8 bases sitting between them. Germline V CDR1 and CDR2: MNHEY, SVGAGI. The CDR3 DNA reads as TGTGCCAGCAGTTCTCAGATTTCTGGGGCCAACGTCCTGACTTTC. Amino acid sequence: CASSSQISGANVLTF.

The V and J genes are TRBV30 and TRBJ2-3; D unclear. CDR3 length: 13 residues. V gave up 0 bases and J gave up 4 bases, with 8 bases separating them. Per germline, CDR1 GTSNPN and CDR2 SVGIG (reference sequence). The CDR3 loop is CAWSVRLADTQYF. CDR3 sequence (DNA): TGTGCCTGGAGTGTAAGGCTAGCAGATACGCAGTATTTT.

The J gene is TRBJ2-7, the V gene TRBV5-6; tentative D call: TRBD1 (6 bases). The CDR3 is made up of 13 amino acids. The germline V gene has CDR1 SGHDT and CDR2 YYEEEE. Trimming stripped 1 base from V and 3 bases from J, with 8 bases between. CDR3 DNA: TGTGCCAGCAGCTTGTTACAGGGCTACGAGCAGTACTTC. It encodes CASSLLQGYEQYF. Complete variable domain (other parts from reference TRBV5-6 and TRBJ2-7): DAGVTQSPTHLIKTRGQQVTLRCSPKSGHDTVSWYQQALGQGPQFIFQYYEEEERQRGNFPDRFSGHQFPNYSSELNVNALLLGDSALYLCASSLLQGYEQYFGPGTRLTVT.

The chain uses TRBV5-4 and TRBJ2-1, with D possibly TRBD2 on 7 matching bases. CDR3 size: 14 residues. CDR1 and CDR2 (germline): SGHNT, YYREEE (reference sequence). V was trimmed by 3 bases and J by 9 bases, leaving 16 bases between them. CDR3 sequence (DNA): TGTGCCAGCAGCTCCCCGAGAGGGGGGGGTGAGCAGTTCTTC. As protein: CASSSPRGGGEQFF.

This clone was observed a handful of times. The chain employs TRBV6-6 and TRBJ2-7; no firm D call. The CDR3 extends over 14 amino acids. Trimming removed 6 bases at V and 7 bases at J, with 19 bases between. CDR1 is MNHNY, CDR2 SVGAGI, per germline (reference sequence). CDR3 loop: CASRISARLGEQYF. CDR3 nucleotide sequence: TGTGCCAGCAGGATCTCGGCCAGGCTGGGGGAGCAGTACTTC.

The chain joins TRBV6-1 to TRBJ2-7, with TRBD2 identical over 12 bases. Losses at the gene ends were 6 bases for V and 3 bases for J; bases not matched to a gene: 6. CDR1 is MNHNS, CDR2 SASEGT, per germline. This CDR3 comprises 15 residues. This CDR3 is CASSLSTSGGYEQYF. The CDR3 region has the DNA TGTGCCAGCAGCCTCTCGACTAGCGGGGGCTACGAGCAGTACTTC.